One and the same sample provided the 19 T cell receptor beta chains below, sequenced in a study of technical replicates of blood from a handful of donors. TCRdb keeps only in-frame clones here, not all; method: immunoSEQ multiplex PCR. The sample contains approximately 76,000 clones, approximately 97% of which appear only once. Sequenced material: T cells isolated from PBMCs. These receptors all stem from a human donor in good health.

The rearrangement links TRBV27 to TRBJ2-7, with 8 bases fitting TRBD1. The V and J ends lost 3 bases and 5 bases, in that order; junction bases with no gene match: 9. From germline, CDR1 is MNHEY and CDR2 SMNVEV (reference sequence). CDR3 length equals 15 residues. DNA of the CDR3: TGTGCCAGCAGTTTCCGAGACAGGGGACGGCACGAGCAGTACTTC. This translates into CASSFRDRGRHEQYF.

The chain carries TRBV7-6 and TRBJ2-1, with 12 nucleotides matching TRBD2. The CDR3 covers 14 residues. Germline loops: CDR1 SGHVS, CDR2 FNYEAQ. V trimming: 3 bases; J trimming: 6 bases; junction bases outside the gene matches: 0. The CDR3 loop is CASSLGLAGNEQFF. In DNA, the CDR3 is TGTGCCAGCAGCTTGGGACTAGCGGGCAATGAGCAGTTCTTC.

In this sample, this clone turned up once. V gene TRBV19 combines with J gene TRBJ2-7; TRBD1 matches 7 bases. Germline CDR1 LNHDA, CDR2 SQIVND (reference sequence). This CDR3 comprises 16 residues. V lost 0 bases and J lost 4; bases outside the gene matches: 9. CDR3 sequence (DNA): TGTGCCAGTAGTATAGATCTGGGGACAGCGATATACGAGCAGTACTTC. This codes for CASSIDLGTAIYEQYF.

The genes are TRBV27 and TRBJ1-2; 7 bases map to TRBD1. The germline V gene encodes CDR1 MNHEY and CDR2 SMNVEV (reference sequence). Trimming cost V 3 bases and J 4 bases; bases outside gene matches: 5. CDR3 length: 14 amino acids. The CDR3 sequence: CASSLTGLSYGYTF. CDR3 in DNA: TGTGCCAGCAGTTTGACAGGGTTGAGCTATGGCTACACCTTC.

The CDR3 DNA is TGTGCCAGCAGTTACTCTAGGGGCCGGACTGAAGCTTTCTTT. Translating it yields CASSYSRGRTEAFF. The rearrangement uses TRBV6-5 and TRBJ1-1; tentative D call: TRBD1 (5 bases). CDR3 length: 14 residues. Germline CDR1 is MNHEY and CDR2 is SVGAGI. Between the trimmed V and J ends, which lost 0 bases and 5 bases, there was a span of 10 bases.

The chain employs TRBV28 and TRBJ2-7; 8 bases fit TRBD2. The CDR3 loop spans 13 amino acids. The ends lost 7 bases at V and 2 bases at J; junction bases unmatched: 4. Germline V gives CDR1 MDHEN, CDR2 SYDVKM. DNA of the CDR3: TGTGCCAGCAACGGACTAGCCCCCTACGAGCAGTACTTC. Residues: CASNGLAPYEQYF.

The chain recombines TRBV28 with TRBJ2-7; 9 bases are shared with TRBD1. Germline V gene sequence: CDR1 MDHEN, CDR2 SYDVKM. The junction had 8 bases not matched to a gene; V was cut back by 6 bases and J by 5 bases. The CDR3 runs 14 residues. The CDR3 sequence: CASSSGTGLHEQYF. The CDR3 coding sequence is TGTGCCAGCAGCTCAGGGACAGGGCTGCACGAGCAGTACTTC.

This sequence joins TRBV7-9 and TRBJ1-1; perhaps TRBD1 as D (5 bases). Trimming shortened V by 5 bases and J by 0 bases, and 10 bases separated the two germline ends. This CDR3 is 14 amino acids long. CDR1 SEHNR and CDR2 FQNEAQ come from the germline V gene (reference sequence). The DNA of the CDR3 is TGTGCCAGCAGCCCCGAGACAGTGAACACTGAAGCTTTCTTT. Its protein is CASSPETVNTEAFF.

The rearrangement uses TRBV5-4 and TRBJ2-5, with D perhaps TRBD1 (5 bases). CDR1 is SGHNT and CDR2 is YYREEE in the germline V gene (reference sequence). V lost 3 bases to trimming and J lost 1 base, with 10 bases between them. The CDR3 has 14 residues. The CDR3 region is CASSSRAGQETQYF. In DNA form, the CDR3 reads TGTGCCAGCAGCTCCAGGGCCGGCCAAGAGACCCAGTACTTC. Complete variable domain (other parts from reference TRBV5-4 and TRBJ2-5): ETGVTQSPTHLIKTRGQQVTLRCSSQSGHNTVSWYQQALGQGPQFIFQYYREEENGRGNFPPRFSGLQFPNYSSELNVNALELDDSALYLCASSSRAGQETQYFGPGTRLLVL.

The J gene is TRBJ2-3, the V gene TRBV13, with D tentatively TRBD2 (6 bases). Germline V gives CDR1 PRHDT, CDR2 FYEKMQ (reference sequence). This CDR3 is built from 13 residues. The ends were cut back, 5 bases at V and 11 bases at J, with 17 bases in the middle. The CDR3 bases are TGTGCCAGCAGCCGCGGGATTGCCGGGGAGCAGTATTTT. Its translation is CASSRGIAGEQYF.

V is TRBV25-1 and J is TRBJ1-4, with D hard to call. Trimming took off 10 bases at V and 3 bases at J, with 21 bases between the two ends. Germline loops: CDR1 MGHDK, CDR2 SYGVNS. The CDR3 is 16 residues long. DNA of the CDR3: TGTGCCACGGGTTTCGGGGAGACGGCATCTAATGAAAAACTGTTTTTT. It translates to CATGFGETASNEKLFF.

The chain combines TRBV6-5 with TRBJ2-2; 11 bases are a match to TRBD1. Losses at the gene ends were 8 bases for V and 5 bases for J; bases not matched to a gene: 4. Germline V gene sequence: CDR1 MNHEY, CDR2 SVGAGI. This CDR3 has 14 residues. The DNA of the CDR3 is TGTGCCAGCCGGGACAGGGGGTTAACCGGGGAGCTGTTTTTT. Translated, it gives CASRDRGLTGELFF.

The chain joins TRBV7-2 to TRBJ2-6; 8 bases fit TRBD1. CDR1 and CDR2 (germline): SGHTA, FQGNSA. V trimming: 1 base; J trimming: 0 bases; junction bases outside the gene matches: 8. The CDR3 spans 19 residues. Here the CDR3 DNA reads TGTGCCAGCAGCTTAGGGTTGGGACAGGTCCCCTCTGGGGCCAACGTCCTGACTTTC. This sequence encodes CASSLGLGQVPSGANVLTF.

J is TRBJ2-4 and V is TRBV4-1, with TRBD2 identical over 10 bases. The length of the CDR3 is 16 residues. V lost 6 bases to trimming and J lost 6 bases; unmatched junction nucleotides: 11. Germline assignment: CDR1 MGHRA and CDR2 YSYEKL. The CDR3 DNA is TGCGCCAGCAGACCAAGCGGGGGGGCCGATCGAAACATTCAGTACTTC. It codes for CASRPSGGADRNIQYF.

The chain joins TRBV6-5 to TRBJ1-6, with 9 bases aligning to TRBD1. The CDR3 is 14 amino acids. Germline V gene sequence: CDR1 MNHEY, CDR2 SVGAGI. V trimming: 4 bases; J trimming: 10 bases; junction bases outside the gene matches: 5. In DNA form, the CDR3 reads TGTGCCAGCAGTTTCGGACAGGGGTTCTCACCCCTCCACTTT. Its protein product is CASSFGQGFSPLHF.

This clone has a handful of counts. V and J are TRBV5-1 and TRBJ2-7; possibly TRBD2 for D (5 bases). There are 14 residues in the CDR3. Germline CDR1 is SGHRS and CDR2 is YFSETQ. Trimming pared 1 base from V and 6 bases from J, leaving 14 bases between. The CDR3 nucleotides are TGCGCCAGCAGCTTGTTGCGGTCAGAGGGCGAGCAGTACTTC. It translates to CASSLLRSEGEQYF.

This chain links TRBV11-3 with TRBJ2-1; 8 bases are a match to TRBD2. V was pared by 0 bases and J by 16 bases, with 8 bases of the junction left unmatched. The CDR3 consists of 13 residues. CDR1 is SGHNT, CDR2 YENEEA, per germline. CDR3 region: CASSLDHGGGNFF. CDR3 nucleotides: TGTGCCAGCAGCTTAGATCATGGCGGGGGGAATTTCTTC.

The chain has TRBV5-4 and TRBJ1-6; 8 bases line up with TRBD1. CDR1 is SGHNT, CDR2 YYREEE, per germline (reference sequence). The CDR3 is 16 amino acids. J was trimmed by 6 bases and V by 5 bases; bases with no gene match: 10. In DNA, the CDR3 is TGTGCCAGCAGGCTTTCCCTGGGACAGGTTAATTCACCCCTCCACTTT. It encodes CASRLSLGQVNSPLHF.

The genes are TRBV4-1 and TRBJ2-1; 12 bases are shared with TRBD2. Germline values: CDR1 MGHRA, CDR2 YSYEKL. The CDR3 runs to 17 residues. The V and J ends lost 2 bases and 2 bases, in that order; junction bases with no gene match: 4. CDR3 amino acids: CASSQLLAGGPYNEQFF. The CDR3 DNA reads TGCGCCAGCAGCCAACTACTAGCGGGAGGCCCCTACAATGAGCAGTTCTTC.